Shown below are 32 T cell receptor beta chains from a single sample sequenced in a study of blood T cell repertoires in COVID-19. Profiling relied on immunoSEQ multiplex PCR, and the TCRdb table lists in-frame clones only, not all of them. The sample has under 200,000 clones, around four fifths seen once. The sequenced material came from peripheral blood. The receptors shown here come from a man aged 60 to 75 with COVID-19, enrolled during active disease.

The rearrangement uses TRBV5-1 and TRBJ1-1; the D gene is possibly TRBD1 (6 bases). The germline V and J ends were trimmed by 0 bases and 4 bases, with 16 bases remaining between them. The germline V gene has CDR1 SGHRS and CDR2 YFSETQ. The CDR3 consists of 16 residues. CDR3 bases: TGCGCCAGCAGCTTGGCCGGGGCAGGGGCAACCACTGAAGCTTTCTTT. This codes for CASSLAGAGATTEAFF.

This CDR3 reads CASSLVETGYTF. The CDR3 nucleotides read TGTGCCAGCAGCTTGGTGGAGACTGGCTACACCTTC. The chain joins TRBV5-6 to TRBJ1-2; D is ambiguous. The V and J ends lost 0 bases and 7 bases respectively, with 7 bases between them. The CDR3 runs to 12 residues. CDR1 and CDR2 (germline): SGHDT, YYEEEE.

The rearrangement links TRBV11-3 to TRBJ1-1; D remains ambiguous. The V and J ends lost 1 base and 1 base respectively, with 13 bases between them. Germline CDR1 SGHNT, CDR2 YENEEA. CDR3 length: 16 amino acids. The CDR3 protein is CASSLGLWAANTEAFF. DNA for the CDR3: TGTGCCAGCAGCTTAGGCTTGTGGGCAGCGAACACTGAAGCTTTCTTT.

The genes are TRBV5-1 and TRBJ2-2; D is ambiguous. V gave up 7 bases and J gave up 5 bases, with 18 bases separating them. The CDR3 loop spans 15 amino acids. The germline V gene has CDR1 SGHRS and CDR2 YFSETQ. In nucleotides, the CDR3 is TGCGCCAGCGGGTTAGTCAGGTCAGAAACCGGGGAGCTGTTTTTT. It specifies CASGLVRSETGELFF.

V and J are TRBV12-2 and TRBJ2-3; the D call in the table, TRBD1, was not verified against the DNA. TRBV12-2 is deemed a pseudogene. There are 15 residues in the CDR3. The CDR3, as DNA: TGTGCAAGTCGCTTAGATGGGACAGTCAAAGATACGCAGTATTTT. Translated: CASRLDGTVKDTQYF.

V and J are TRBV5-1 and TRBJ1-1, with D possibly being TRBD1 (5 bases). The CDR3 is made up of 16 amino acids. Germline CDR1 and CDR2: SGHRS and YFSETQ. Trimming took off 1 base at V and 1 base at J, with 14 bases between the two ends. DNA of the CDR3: TGCGCCAGCAGCTTGAGTCCGTCCGGGGGGAACACTGAAGCTTTCTTT. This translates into CASSLSPSGGNTEAFF.

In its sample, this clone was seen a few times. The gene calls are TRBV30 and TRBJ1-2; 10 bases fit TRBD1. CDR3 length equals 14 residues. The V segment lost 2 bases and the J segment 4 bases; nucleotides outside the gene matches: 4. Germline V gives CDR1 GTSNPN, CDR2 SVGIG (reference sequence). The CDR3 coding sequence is TGTGCCTGGAGTAGCCGGGACAGGGGCTATGGCTACACCTTC. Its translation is CAWSSRDRGYGYTF. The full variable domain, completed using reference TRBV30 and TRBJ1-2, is SQTIHQWPATLVQPVGSPLSLECTVEGTSNPNLYWYRQAAGRGLQLLFYSVGIGQISSEVPQNLSASRPQDRQFILSSKKLLLSDSGFYLCAWSSRDRGYGYTFGSGTRLTVV.

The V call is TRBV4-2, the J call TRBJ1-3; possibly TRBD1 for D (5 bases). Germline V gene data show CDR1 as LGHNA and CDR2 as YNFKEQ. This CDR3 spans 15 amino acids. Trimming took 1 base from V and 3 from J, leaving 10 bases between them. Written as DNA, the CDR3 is TGTGCCAGCAGCCAAGGGAGGGGAGGTGGAAACACCATATATTTT. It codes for CASSQGRGGGNTIYF.

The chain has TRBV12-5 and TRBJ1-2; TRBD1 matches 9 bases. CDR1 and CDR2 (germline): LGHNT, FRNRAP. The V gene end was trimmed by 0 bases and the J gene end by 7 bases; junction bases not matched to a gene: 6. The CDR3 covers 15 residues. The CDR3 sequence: CASGLVEGTGSGYTF. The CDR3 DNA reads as TGTGCTAGTGGTTTGGTCGAAGGGACAGGGTCTGGCTACACCTTC.

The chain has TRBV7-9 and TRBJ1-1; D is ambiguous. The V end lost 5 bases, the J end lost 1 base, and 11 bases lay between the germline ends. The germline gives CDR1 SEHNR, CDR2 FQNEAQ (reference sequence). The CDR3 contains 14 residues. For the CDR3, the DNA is TGTGCCAGCAGCCCTGGACTGCCGAACACTGAAGCTTTCTTT. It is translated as CASSPGLPNTEAFF. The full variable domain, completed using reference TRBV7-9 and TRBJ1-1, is DTGVSQNPRHKITKRGQNVTFRCDPISEHNRLYWYRQTLGQGPEFLTYFQNEAQLEKSRLLSDRFSAERPKGSFSTLEIQRTEQGDSAMYLCASSPGLPNTEAFFGQGTRLTVV.

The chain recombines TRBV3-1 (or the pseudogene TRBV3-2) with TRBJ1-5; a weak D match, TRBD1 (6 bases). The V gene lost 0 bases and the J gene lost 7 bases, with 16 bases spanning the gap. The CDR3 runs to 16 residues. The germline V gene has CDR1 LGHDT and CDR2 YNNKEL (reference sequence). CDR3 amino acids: CASSQEPRGLGQPQHF. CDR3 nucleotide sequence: TGTGCCAGCAGCCAAGAGCCCAGGGGATTAGGCCAGCCCCAGCATTTT.

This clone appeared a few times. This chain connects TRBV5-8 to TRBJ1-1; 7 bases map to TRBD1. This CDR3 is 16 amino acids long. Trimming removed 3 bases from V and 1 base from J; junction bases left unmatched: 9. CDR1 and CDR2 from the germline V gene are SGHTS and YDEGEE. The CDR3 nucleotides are TGTGCCAGCAGCTCCTCCACCGGGACAGCGAACACTGAAGCTTTCTTT. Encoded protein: CASSSSTGTANTEAFF. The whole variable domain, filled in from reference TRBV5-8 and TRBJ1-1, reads EAGVTQSPTHLIKTRGQQATLRCSPISGHTSVYWYQQALGLGLQFLLWYDEGEERNRGNFPPRFSGRQFPNYSSELNVNALELEDSALYLCASSSSTGTANTEAFFGQGTRLTVV.

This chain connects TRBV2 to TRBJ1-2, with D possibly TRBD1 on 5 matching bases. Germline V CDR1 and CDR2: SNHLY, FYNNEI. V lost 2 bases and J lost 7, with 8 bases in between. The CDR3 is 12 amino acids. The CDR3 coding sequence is TGTGCCAGCAGTGAAAACCAGGGTGGCTACACCTTC. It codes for CASSENQGGYTF.

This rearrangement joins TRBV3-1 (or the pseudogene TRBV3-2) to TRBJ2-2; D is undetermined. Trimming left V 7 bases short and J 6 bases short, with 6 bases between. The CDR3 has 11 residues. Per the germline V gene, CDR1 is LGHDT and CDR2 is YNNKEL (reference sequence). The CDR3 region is CASKLAGELFF. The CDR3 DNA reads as TGTGCCAGCAAGCTCGCCGGGGAGCTGTTTTTT.

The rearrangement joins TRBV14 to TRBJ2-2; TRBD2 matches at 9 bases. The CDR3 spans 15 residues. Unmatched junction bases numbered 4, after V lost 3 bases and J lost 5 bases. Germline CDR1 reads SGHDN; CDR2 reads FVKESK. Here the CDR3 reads CASSQSGRRTGELFF. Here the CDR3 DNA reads TGTGCCAGCAGCCAGAGCGGGAGGAGGACCGGGGAGCTGTTTTTT.

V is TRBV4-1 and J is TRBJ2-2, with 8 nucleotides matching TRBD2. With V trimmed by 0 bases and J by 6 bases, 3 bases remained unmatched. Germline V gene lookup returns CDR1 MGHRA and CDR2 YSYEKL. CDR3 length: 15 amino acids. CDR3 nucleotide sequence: TGCGCCAGCAGCCAAGATGGCGGGAGGCCCGGGGAGCTGTTTTTT. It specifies CASSQDGGRPGELFF.

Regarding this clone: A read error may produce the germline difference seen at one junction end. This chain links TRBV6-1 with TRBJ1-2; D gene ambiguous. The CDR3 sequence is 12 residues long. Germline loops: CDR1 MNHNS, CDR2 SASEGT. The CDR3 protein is CASSEAGGSFRF. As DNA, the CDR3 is TGTGCCAGCAGTGAAGCCGGAGGGTCTTTCCGCTTC.

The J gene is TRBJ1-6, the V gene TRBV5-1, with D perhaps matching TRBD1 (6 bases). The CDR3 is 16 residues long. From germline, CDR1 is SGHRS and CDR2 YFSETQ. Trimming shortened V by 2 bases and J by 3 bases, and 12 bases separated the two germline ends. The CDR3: CASSFGQSLYNSPLHF. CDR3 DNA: TGCGCCAGCAGCTTCGGACAGTCCCTCTATAATTCACCCCTCCACTTT.

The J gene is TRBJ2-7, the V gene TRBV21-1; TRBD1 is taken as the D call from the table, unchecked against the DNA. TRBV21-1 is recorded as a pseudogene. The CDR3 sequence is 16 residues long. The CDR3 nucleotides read TGTGCCAGCCTAATGGGGCTCGCAAAGGGAAACTACGAGCAGTACTTC. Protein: CASLMGLAKGNYEQYF.

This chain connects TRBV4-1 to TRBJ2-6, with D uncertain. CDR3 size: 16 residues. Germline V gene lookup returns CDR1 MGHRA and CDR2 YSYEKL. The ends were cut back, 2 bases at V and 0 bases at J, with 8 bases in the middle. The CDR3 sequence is CASSQNYFSGANVLTF. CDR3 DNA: TGCGCCAGCAGCCAAAACTACTTCTCTGGGGCCAACGTCCTGACTTTC.

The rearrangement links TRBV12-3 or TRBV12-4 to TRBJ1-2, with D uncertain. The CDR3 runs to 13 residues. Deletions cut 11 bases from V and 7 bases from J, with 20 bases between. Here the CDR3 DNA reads TGTGCCGCCGGAGCGGAGTACTTGGGTGGCTACACCTTC. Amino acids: CAAGAEYLGGYTF.

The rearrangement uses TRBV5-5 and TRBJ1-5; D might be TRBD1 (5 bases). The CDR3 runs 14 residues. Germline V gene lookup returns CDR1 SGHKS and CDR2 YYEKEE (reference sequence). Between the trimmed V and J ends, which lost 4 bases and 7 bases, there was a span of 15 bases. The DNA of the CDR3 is TGTGCCAGCAGCCAGGCGCAGGGAAGGCAGCCCCAGCATTTT. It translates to CASSQAQGRQPQHF. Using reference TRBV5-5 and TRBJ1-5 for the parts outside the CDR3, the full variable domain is DAGVTQSPTHLIKTRGQQVTLRCSPISGHKSVSWYQQVLGQGPQFIFQYYEKEERGRGNFPDRFSARQFPNYSSELNVNALLLGDSALYLCASSQAQGRQPQHFGDGTRLSIL.

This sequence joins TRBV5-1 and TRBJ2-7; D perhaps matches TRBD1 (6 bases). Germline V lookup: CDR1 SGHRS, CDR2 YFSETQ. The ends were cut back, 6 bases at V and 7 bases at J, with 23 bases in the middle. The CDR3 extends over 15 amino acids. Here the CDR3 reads CASNHFQGPPGEQYF. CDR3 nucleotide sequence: TGCGCCAGCAACCACTTCCAGGGGCCGCCGGGAGAGCAGTACTTC.

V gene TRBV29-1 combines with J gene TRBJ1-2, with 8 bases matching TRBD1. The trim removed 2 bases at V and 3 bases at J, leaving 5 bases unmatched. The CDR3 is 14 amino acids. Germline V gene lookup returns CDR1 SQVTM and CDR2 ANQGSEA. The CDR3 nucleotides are TGCAGCGTTGAAAGGACAGGGCTTGACTATGGCTACACCTTC. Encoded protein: CSVERTGLDYGYTF.

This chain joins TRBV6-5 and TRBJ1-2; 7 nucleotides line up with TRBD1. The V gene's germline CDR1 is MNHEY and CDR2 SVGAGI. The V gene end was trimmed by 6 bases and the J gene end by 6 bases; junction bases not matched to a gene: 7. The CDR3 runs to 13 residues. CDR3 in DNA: TGTGCCAGCAGAAACAGGGGTAATGATGGCTACACCTTC. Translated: CASRNRGNDGYTF.

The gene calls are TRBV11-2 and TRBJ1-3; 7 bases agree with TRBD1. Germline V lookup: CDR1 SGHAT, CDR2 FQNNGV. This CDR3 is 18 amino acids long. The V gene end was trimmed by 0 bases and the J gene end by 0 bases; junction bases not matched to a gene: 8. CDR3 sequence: CASSLEGTASYSGNTIYF. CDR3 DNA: TGTGCCAGCAGCTTAGAGGGGACAGCAAGCTACTCTGGAAACACCATATATTTT.

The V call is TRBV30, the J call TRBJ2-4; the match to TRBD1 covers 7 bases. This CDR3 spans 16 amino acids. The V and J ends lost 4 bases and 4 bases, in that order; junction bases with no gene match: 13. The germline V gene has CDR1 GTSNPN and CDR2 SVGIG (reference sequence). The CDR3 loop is CAWMPNWETGKNIQYF. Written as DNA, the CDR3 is TGTGCCTGGATGCCCAATTGGGAGACAGGGAAAAACATTCAGTACTTC.

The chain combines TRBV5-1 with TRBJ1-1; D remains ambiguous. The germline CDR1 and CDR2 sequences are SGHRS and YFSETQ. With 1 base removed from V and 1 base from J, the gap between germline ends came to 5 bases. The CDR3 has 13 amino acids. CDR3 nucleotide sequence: TGCGCCAGCAGCTTGATATCGAACACTGAAGCTTTCTTT. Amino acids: CASSLISNTEAFF.

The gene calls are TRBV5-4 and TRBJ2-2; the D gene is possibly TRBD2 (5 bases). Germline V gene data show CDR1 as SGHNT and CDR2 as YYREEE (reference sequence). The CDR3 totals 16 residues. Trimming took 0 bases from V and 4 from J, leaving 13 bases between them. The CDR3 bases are TGTGCCAGCAGCTTGGCCGGGATCCTCGCCACCGGGGAGCTGTTTTTT. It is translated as CASSLAGILATGELFF.

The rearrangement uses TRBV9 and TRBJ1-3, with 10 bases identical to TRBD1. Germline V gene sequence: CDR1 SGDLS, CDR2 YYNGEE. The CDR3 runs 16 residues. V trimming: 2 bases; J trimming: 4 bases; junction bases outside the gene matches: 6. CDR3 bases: TGTGCCAGCAGCGTGACAGGGGGCGCGGTGGGAAACACCATATATTTT. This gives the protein CASSVTGGAVGNTIYF. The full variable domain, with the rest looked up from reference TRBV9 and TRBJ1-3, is DSGVTQTPKHLITATGQRVTLRCSPRSGDLSVYWYQQSLDQGLQFLIQYYNGEERAKGNILERFSAQQFPDLHSELNLSSLELGDSALYFCASSVTGGAVGNTIYFGEGSWLTVV.

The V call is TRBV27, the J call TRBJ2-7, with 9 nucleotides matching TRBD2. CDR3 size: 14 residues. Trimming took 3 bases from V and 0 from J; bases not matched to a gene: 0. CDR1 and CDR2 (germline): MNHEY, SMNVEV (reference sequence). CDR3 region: CASSFSGSSYEQYF. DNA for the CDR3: TGTGCCAGCAGTTTTAGCGGGAGCTCCTACGAGCAGTACTTC.

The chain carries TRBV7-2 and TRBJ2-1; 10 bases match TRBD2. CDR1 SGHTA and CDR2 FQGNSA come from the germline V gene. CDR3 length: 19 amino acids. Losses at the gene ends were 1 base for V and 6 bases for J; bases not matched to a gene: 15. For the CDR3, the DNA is TGTGCCAGCAGCTTAGAGCCCCCTGGGGCTAGCGGGAGACCCAATGAGCAGTTCTTC. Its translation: CASSLEPPGASGRPNEQFF.